These 29 T cell receptor beta chains originate from one sample sequenced in a study of Ad26.COV2.S vaccination and SARS-CoV-2 variants. Described treatment: roughly 19 received Ad26.COV2.S at low or high dose, single or two shots; 5 received placebo; per-sample allocation not given. It was on day 63 after the first vaccine or placebo injection that samples were taken. Assay: immunoSEQ multiplex PCR; the TCRdb copy retains only in-frame clones and omits some. The sample comprises some 420,000 clones, approximately 88% of which are singletons, and around 3.6% rests with the top ten. Sequences were derived from peripheral blood, sampled in a trial of Ad26.COV2.S vaccine versus placebo. The origin of the receptors is a person between 18 and 60 years old who received the Ad26.COV2.S COVID-19 vaccine or a placebo.

V gene TRBV12-3 or TRBV12-4 combines with J gene TRBJ2-5; D ambiguous. There are 13 residues in the CDR3. V lost 1 base and J lost 1, with 4 bases in between. The CDR3 DNA sequence: TGTGCCAGCAGTTTAGGGACCCAAGAGACCCAGTACTTC. It translates to CASSLGTQETQYF.

A word on this clone: Other DNA sequences in this specimen translate into the identical CDR3. The chain combines TRBV19 with TRBJ1-5; D remains ambiguous. Germline V gives CDR1 LNHDA, CDR2 SQIVND (reference sequence). This CDR3 contains 12 residues. V dropped 6 bases and J dropped 2 bases, with 5 bases sitting between them. CDR3 protein: CASSLGNQPQHF. CDR3 sequence (DNA): TGTGCCAGTAGCTTGGGCAATCAGCCCCAGCATTTT.

V and J are TRBV21-1 and TRBJ2-2; TRBD1 reflects the table's D call only, with no check against the DNA. TRBV21-1 is described as a pseudogene. The CDR3 totals 14 residues. DNA of the CDR3: TGTGCCAGCAGCAAAGACAGAAACACCGGGGAGCTGTTTTTT. Translating gives CASSKDRNTGELFF.

The J gene is TRBJ2-2, the V gene TRBV19; D is ambiguous. V gave up 5 bases and J gave up 8 bases, with 12 bases separating them. Germline values: CDR1 LNHDA, CDR2 SQIVND (reference sequence). The CDR3 is 13 amino acids. Written as DNA, the CDR3 is TGTGCCAGTAGTTTTTTGTCCTATGGGGAGCTGTTTTTT. Translating it yields CASSFLSYGELFF.

This clone was seen a handful of times. The V gene is TRBV18, the J gene TRBJ1-2, with D unclear. This CDR3 is 13 amino acids long. The V gene lost 6 bases and the J gene lost 0 bases, with 8 bases spanning the gap. Germline lookup yields CDR1 KGHSH and CDR2 LQKENI. The CDR3 is CASSTSPNYGYTF. CDR3 nucleotide sequence: TGTGCCAGCTCTACCAGCCCTAACTATGGCTACACCTTC.

The chain uses TRBV5-4 and TRBJ1-4; D unresolved. The CDR3 loop spans 13 amino acids. The germline V gene encodes CDR1 SGHNT and CDR2 YYREEE (reference sequence). Trimming took off 2 bases at V and 6 bases at J, with 8 bases between the two ends. Here the CDR3 reads CASSLEPYEKLFF. CDR3 nucleotide sequence: TGTGCCAGCAGCTTAGAACCGTATGAAAAACTGTTTTTT.

V usage is TRBV7-9 and J usage is TRBJ2-7; 8 bases match TRBD1. Germline V gives CDR1 SEHNR, CDR2 FQNEAQ (reference sequence). This CDR3 is 15 amino acids long. The J segment lost 2 bases and the V segment lost 4 bases, leaving 7 bases of the junction unmatched. The chain's CDR3 is CASSSPGQEAYEQYF. The DNA for the CDR3 is TGTGCCAGCAGCTCTCCGGGACAGGAAGCCTACGAGCAGTACTTC.

The rearrangement uses TRBV5-6 and TRBJ1-4, with 8 positions matching TRBD1. Germline CDR1 is SGHDT and CDR2 is YYEEEE. The trim removed 4 bases at V and 8 bases at J, leaving 10 bases unmatched. The CDR3 contains 15 residues. Here the CDR3 DNA reads TGTGCCAGCAGCCCCACAGGGGGTGAAGAGGAAAAACTGTTTTTT. Its protein is CASSPTGGEEEKLFF. Full variable domain (remainder filled in from reference TRBV5-6 and TRBJ1-4): DAGVTQSPTHLIKTRGQQVTLRCSPKSGHDTVSWYQQALGQGPQFIFQYYEEEERQRGNFPDRFSGHQFPNYSSELNVNALLLGDSALYLCASSPTGGEEEKLFFGSGTQLSVL.

The chain employs TRBV30 and TRBJ2-3; the D call may be TRBD1 or TRBD2 (5 bases each). The CDR3 length is 13 residues. Trimming removed 5 bases from V and 2 bases from J, with 11 bases in between. CDR1 GTSNPN and CDR2 SVGIG come from the germline V gene (reference sequence). The CDR3 region is CAWGTPNTDTQYF. As DNA, the CDR3 is TGTGCCTGGGGGACGCCGAACACAGATACGCAGTATTTT.

The genes are TRBV7-8 and TRBJ1-3; 8 bases fit TRBD1. The CDR3 contains 16 residues. The junction had 10 bases not matched to a gene; V was cut back by 5 bases and J by 4 bases. CDR1 and CDR2 (germline): SGHVS, FQNEAQ. The CDR3 loop is CASSKPQGAKGNTIYF. DNA of the CDR3: TGTGCCAGCAGCAAACCTCAGGGGGCGAAGGGAAACACCATATATTTT. Complete variable domain (other parts from reference TRBV7-8 and TRBJ1-3): GAGVSQSPRYKVAKRGQDVALRCDPISGHVSLFWYQQALGQGPEFLTYFQNEAQLDKSGLPSDRFFAERPEGSVSTLKIQRTQQEDSAVYLCASSKPQGAKGNTIYFGEGSWLTVV.

Written as DNA, the CDR3 is TGTGCCAGCATCCGGAGGGGGGAAGGCGAAAAACTGTTTTTT. Its translation is CASIRRGEGEKLFF. The chain is built from TRBV5-6 and TRBJ1-4; D may be TRBD1 (6 bases). Per germline, CDR1 SGHDT and CDR2 YYEEEE. The length of the CDR3 is 14 residues. V was pared by 6 bases and J by 8 bases, with 17 bases between.

This chain links TRBV10-1 with TRBJ1-6; no clear D. The V and J ends lost 6 bases and 6 bases respectively, with 9 bases between them. The CDR3 is made up of 13 amino acids. Germline loops: CDR1 WNHNN, CDR2 SYGVQD (reference sequence). CDR3 DNA: TGCGCCAGCAGCTTGGAGCCTAATTCACCCCTCCACTTT. Its translation is CASSLEPNSPLHF.

The CDR3 region has the DNA TGTGCCAGCACCCTGGGGACAGCGCGGGAAGCTTTCTTT. Protein product: CASTLGTAREAFF. The gene calls are TRBV28 and TRBJ1-1; 7 positions agree with TRBD1. CDR1 and CDR2 (germline): MDHEN, SYDVKM. V shed 7 bases and J 8 bases; nucleotides not matched to a gene: 10. This CDR3 is built from 13 residues. Drawing the rest from reference TRBV28 and TRBJ1-1, the complete variable domain is DVKVTQSSRYLVKRTGEKVFLECVQDMDHENMFWYRQDPGLGLRLIYFSYDVKMKEKGDIPEGYSVSREKKERFSLILESASTNQTSMYLCASTLGTAREAFFGQGTRLTVV.

CDR3 amino acids: CASSLVGGRDYEQYF. DNA for the CDR3: TGTGCCAGCAGCTTAGTTGGGGGACGGGACTACGAGCAGTACTTC. The chain links TRBV11-2 to TRBJ2-7; the D gene could be TRBD1 or TRBD2 (5 bases each). The CDR3 covers 15 residues. Germline loops: CDR1 SGHAT, CDR2 FQNNGV. The ends were cut back, 1 base at V and 3 bases at J, with 13 bases in the middle.

The sample holds one count of this clone. The rearrangement uses TRBV30 and TRBJ1-6; D not resolved. Germline lookup yields CDR1 GTSNPN and CDR2 SVGIG (reference sequence). CDR3 length equals 16 residues. V was pared by 2 bases and J by 8 bases, with 19 bases between. In DNA form, the CDR3 reads TGTGCCTGGAGTACCCACCACATCAACACTGATTCACCCCTCCACTTT. Residues: CAWSTHHINTDSPLHF. Full variable domain (missing parts from reference TRBV30 and TRBJ1-6): SQTIHQWPATLVQPVGSPLSLECTVEGTSNPNLYWYRQAAGRGLQLLFYSVGIGQISSEVPQNLSASRPQDRQFILSSKKLLLSDSGFYLCAWSTHHINTDSPLHFGNGTRLTVT.

Remarks on this clone: Other DNA sequences in this sample translate to the same CDR3. This chain connects TRBV4-3 to TRBJ2-7, with 8 bases aligning to TRBD2. CDR3 size: 14 residues. Germline CDR1 reads LGHNA; CDR2 reads YSLEER. Trimming at V came to 4 bases and at J to 2 bases, leaving 4 bases not matched to a gene. The CDR3 reads CASSPTGGAYEQYF. CDR3 sequence (DNA): TGCGCCAGCAGCCCCACCGGGGGGGCCTACGAGCAGTACTTC.

This chain connects TRBV18 to TRBJ1-4; D gene uncertain. The V end lost 6 bases, the J end lost 8 bases, and 16 bases lay between the germline ends. Germline V gene sequence: CDR1 KGHSH, CDR2 LQKENI. The CDR3 totals 14 residues. CDR3 sequence reads: CASSLAPRWEKLFF. CDR3 DNA: TGTGCCAGCTCGCTCGCCCCGCGGTGGGAAAAACTGTTTTTT.

This clone has more than one count but fewer than ten. The gene calls are TRBV28 and TRBJ2-7; D may be TRBD2 (6 bases). Germline values: CDR1 MDHEN, CDR2 SYDVKM. The CDR3 spans 12 residues. Trimming removed 11 bases from V and 7 bases from J, with 18 bases in between. The CDR3: CASLGGTREQYF. The CDR3 nucleotides are TGTGCCTCCCTTGGGGGGACGAGAGAGCAGTACTTC.

In this sample, this clone turned up a few times. The rearrangement uses TRBV6-5 and TRBJ1-6, with D possibly matching TRBD1 (5 bases). CDR1 and CDR2 (germline): MNHEY, SVGAGI. The CDR3 has 15 amino acids. V lost 2 bases, J lost 3 bases, and 8 bases lay in between. The CDR3 spells CASSYQGNYNSPLHF. The CDR3 DNA reads TGTGCCAGCAGTTACCAGGGCAACTATAATTCACCCCTCCACTTT.

J is TRBJ2-1 and V is TRBV6-2 or TRBV6-3; maybe TRBD1 (6 bases). Trimming left V 4 bases short and J 4 bases short, with 14 bases between. There are 15 residues in the CDR3. Germline V CDR1 and CDR2: MNHEY, SVGEGT. The CDR3 coding sequence is TGTGCCAGCAGTTCCAACTCGGGGACATACAATGAGCAGTTCTTC. It is translated as CASSSNSGTYNEQFF.

CDR3 nucleotide sequence: TGTGCCAGCACTCTTTCCGGGACACACAATGAGCAGTTCTTC. It codes for CASTLSGTHNEQFF. The chain uses TRBV27 and TRBJ2-1, with D possibly being TRBD1 (6 bases). The V gene lost 7 bases and the J gene lost 5 bases, with 15 bases spanning the gap. The CDR3 totals 14 residues. Germline V gives CDR1 MNHEY, CDR2 SMNVEV (reference sequence).

The chain carries TRBV24-1 and TRBJ2-2; a possible D gene is TRBD2 (5 bases). This CDR3 spans 17 amino acids. The germline gives CDR1 KGHDR, CDR2 SFDVKD. The V and J ends lost 4 bases and 0 bases respectively, with 14 bases between them. The CDR3 DNA is TGTGCCACCAGTGAGGACGGAGCGGCCCCGAACACCGGGGAGCTGTTTTTT. Its protein is CATSEDGAAPNTGELFF.

The genes are TRBV7-9 and TRBJ2-2; 8 bases fit TRBD1. The germline V gene has CDR1 SEHNR and CDR2 FQNEAQ (reference sequence). Germline trimming cut 5 bases from V and 6 bases from J; bases unmatched to any gene: 8. The CDR3 covers 15 residues. In DNA form, the CDR3 reads TGTGCCAGCAGCAAGCACAGGGGGGACGCCGGGGAGCTGTTTTTT. This gives the protein CASSKHRGDAGELFF.

The rearrangement links TRBV5-6 to TRBJ1-1, with D possibly TRBD1 on 6 matching bases. The length of the CDR3 is 15 residues. V lost 1 base to trimming and J lost 4 bases, with 14 bases between them. Germline assignment: CDR1 SGHDT and CDR2 YYEEEE. CDR3 coding DNA: TGTGCCAGCAGCTTGTTTCCAGGGGACGTCACTGAAGCTTTCTTT. Amino acid sequence: CASSLFPGDVTEAFF. The variable domain in full, completed from reference TRBV5-6 and TRBJ1-1, reads DAGVTQSPTHLIKTRGQQVTLRCSPKSGHDTVSWYQQALGQGPQFIFQYYEEEERQRGNFPDRFSGHQFPNYSSELNVNALLLGDSALYLCASSLFPGDVTEAFFGQGTRLTVV.

V is TRBV28 and J is TRBJ1-2; 9 nucleotides match TRBD1. The V and J ends lost 7 bases and 4 bases, in that order; junction bases with no gene match: 10. The CDR3 length is 15 residues. Germline CDR1 MDHEN, CDR2 SYDVKM. CDR3 sequence: CASMGQGRLFYGYTF. CDR3 nucleotides: TGTGCCAGCATGGGACAGGGTAGACTTTTCTATGGCTACACCTTC.

The V and J genes are TRBV5-1 and TRBJ2-5; 7 positions agree with TRBD2. Germline V lookup: CDR1 SGHRS, CDR2 YFSETQ. V lost 4 bases to trimming and J lost 4 bases; unmatched junction nucleotides: 10. The CDR3 has 15 amino acids. CDR3 protein: CASSSGTAVTETQYF. In DNA form, the CDR3 reads TGCGCCAGCAGCAGCGGGACTGCCGTCACAGAGACCCAGTACTTC.

The V call is TRBV5-1, the J call TRBJ2-2; no clear D. The V gene lost 1 base and the J gene lost 7 bases, with 11 bases spanning the gap. Germline-derived CDR1 and CDR2 are SGHRS and YFSETQ. The CDR3 is 14 amino acids. In DNA, the CDR3 is TGCGCCAGCAGCTTGTTGCCGGGCCTCGGGGAGCTGTTTTTT. This encodes CASSLLPGLGELFF.

This chain uses TRBV4-1 with TRBJ2-4; TRBD2 is a possible D gene (6 bases). This CDR3 contains 17 residues. V lost 0 bases, J lost 0 bases, and 12 bases lay in between. CDR1 is MGHRA, CDR2 YSYEKL, per germline. The CDR3 protein is CASSQDRMGLAKNIQYF. CDR3 in DNA: TGCGCCAGCAGCCAAGATCGGATGGGACTAGCCAAAAACATTCAGTACTTC.

Concerning this clone itself: The sample carries other DNA sequences with the same CDR3. The V call is TRBV27, the J call TRBJ2-5; D remains unclear. This CDR3 is 13 amino acids long. V was cut by 0 bases and J by 2 bases, with 4 bases left in between. Germline CDR1 MNHEY, CDR2 SMNVEV (reference sequence). CDR3 sequence reads: CASSLSRQETQYF. The DNA for the CDR3 is TGTGCCAGCAGTTTATCTCGTCAAGAGACCCAGTACTTC.